This T cell receptor beta chain originates from a study of blood T cell repertoires in COVID-19. At the level of the study: The origin of the acute and convalescent COVID-19 samples was the United States, Italy and Spain. From T cells, B-cell-depleted T cells, or PBMCs came the material, which was cDNA or gDNA.

The CDR3 totals 16 residues. V gave up 0 bases and J gave up 2 bases; unmatched junction bases: 6. Per germline, CDR1 SNHLY and CDR2 FYNNEI. Original processing notes: Quantification of nucleated cells was approximated via reference gene primer amplification. Assay: immunoSEQ multiplex PCR; the TCRdb copy retains only in-frame clones and omits some. Clonal size and the V and J genes are those of that table, whereas D and trimming came from the DNA. Of about 210,000 clones detected, about four fifths appear once; the ten largest clones hold about 2.3%. Sequencing input: peripheral blood. The source of this sequence is a woman in her thirties or forties with active or convalescent COVID-19. The chain couples TRBV2 to TRBJ2-5; TRBD2 agrees at 7 bases. The CDR3 nucleotides are TGTGCCAGCAGTGAAGCGGCCCGGGGAGGGCAAGAGACCCAGTACTTC. The encoded protein is CASSEAARGGQETQYF.